This TCR beta chain was recorded in a study of T-cell reconstitution after alpha-beta-depleted transplantation in children. The study, taken as a whole, reports: T-cell numbers and diversity one year post-transplant derived largely from freshly generated T cells. About two months after transplant, alpha-beta T cells reportedly came from several hundred expanded graft clones. The high TCRbeta diversity at day 60 in some patients came from surviving recipient T cells and thymic progenitors.

This clonotype was recorded many times. Its antigen is unidentified. Preparing the TCRbeta library involved the use of unique molecular identifiers. MiXCR was run by TCRdb on the PCR reads, yielding one entry per CDR3 protein. The sample holds 700,000 to 850,000 distinct CDR3 sequences; approximately 15% are singletons and the top ten take about 5%. This clonotype originated in a male patient younger than 18 who had a stem cell transplant for acute lymphoblastic leukemia, so the T cells may come from the graft donor. Sequenced here: PBMCs, mostly from graft donor cells, sampled 360 days after TCRalphabeta/CD19-depleted stem cell transplant.

CDR3 coding DNA: TGTGCCAGCAGTTCTAGCGGTCCGAACAATGAGCAGTTCTTC. This translates into CASSSSGPNNEQFF. The chain joins TRBV28 to TRBJ2-1; 7 bases align to TRBD2. The CDR3 extends over 14 amino acids. Germline CDR1 is MDHEN and CDR2 is SYDVKM. Trimming took 4 bases from V and 5 from J; bases not matched to a gene: 5.